Here is one T cell receptor beta chain with its context. The sample belongs to a study of cytomegalovirus exposure and HLA in healthy donors. The PCR ran on 60 Vbeta and 13 Jbeta primers. The method was immunoSEQ multiplex PCR; TCRdb's version includes in-frame clones alone and lacks a portion of them. This sample has about 180,000 clones, with less than 80% found just once. The sequenced sample was PBMCs. The origin of this receptor is a man aged 18 to 29 in good health and CMV-seronegative.

This CDR3 is CASRKTGGPYNEQFF. In DNA, the CDR3 is TGTGCCAGTAGGAAGACGGGGGGCCCCTACAATGAGCAGTTCTTC. This rearrangement joins TRBV19 to TRBJ2-1; TRBD2 is a possible D gene (7 bases). The CDR3 is 15 amino acids. Trimming removed 6 bases at V and 2 bases at J, with 14 bases between. CDR1 is LNHDA, CDR2 SQIVND, per germline (reference sequence).